This T cell receptor beta chain was sequenced for a study of T-cell memory formation after mild COVID-19. Study findings and constraints: For contracting clones, CD4+ ones sat mainly in CM and EM, CD8+ in EMRA.

5'RACE, which relied on constant-segment primers, yielded TCR alpha and TCR beta cDNA libraries carrying sample barcodes and UMIs. MiXCR, applied by TCRdb to the 5' RACE reads, yields one record per CDR3 protein. The table has 400,000 or so distinct CDR3 sequences, over 20% seen once. Comments on this clonotype: Its target is not known.

This CDR3 contains 15 residues. V gave up 4 bases and J gave up 4 bases, with 15 bases separating them. The V gene's germline CDR1 is ENHRY and CDR2 SYGVKD. This clonotype was sampled from an adult woman who had mild COVID-19 (a few samples of this study predate the infection). Cell type and time point are not known. The chain recombines TRBV10-3 with TRBJ2-3; a weak D match, TRBD2 (6 bases). Sequencing was carried out using PBMCs or a T cell subset sorted from them (not recorded which). The CDR3 spells CAISGLSGAADTQYF. CDR3 DNA: TGTGCCATCAGTGGTCTCTCGGGAGCCGCAGATACGCAGTATTTT.